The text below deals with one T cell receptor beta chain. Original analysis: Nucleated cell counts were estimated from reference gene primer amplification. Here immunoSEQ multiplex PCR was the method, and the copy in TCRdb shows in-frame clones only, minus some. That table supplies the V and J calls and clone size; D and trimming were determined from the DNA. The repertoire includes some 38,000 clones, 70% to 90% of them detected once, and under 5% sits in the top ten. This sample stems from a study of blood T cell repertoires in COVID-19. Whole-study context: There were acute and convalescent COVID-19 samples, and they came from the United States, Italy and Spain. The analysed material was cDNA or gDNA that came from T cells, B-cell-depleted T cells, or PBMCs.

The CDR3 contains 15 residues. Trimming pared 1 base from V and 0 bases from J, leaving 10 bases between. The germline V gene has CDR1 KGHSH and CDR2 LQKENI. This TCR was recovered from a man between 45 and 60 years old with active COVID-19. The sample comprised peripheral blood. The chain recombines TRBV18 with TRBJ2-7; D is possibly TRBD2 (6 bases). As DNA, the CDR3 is TGTGCCAGCTCACCACAAGGAGGGCACTCCTACGAGCAGTACTTC. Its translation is CASSPQGGHSYEQYF.